These 4 T cell receptor beta chains came from one sample sequenced in a study of cytomegalovirus exposure and HLA in healthy donors. In the PCR, 60 Vbeta and 13 Jbeta primers were used. TCRdb's copy holds only in-frame clones and misses some; the assay was immunoSEQ multiplex PCR. The sample shows 65,000 or so clones, approximately 80% of them seen only once. Sequencing used PBMCs. The receptor source for this set is a girl aged 10 to 17 in good health and CMV-seropositive.

The chain couples TRBV4-1 to TRBJ2-1; 7 nucleotides match TRBD2. This CDR3 is 16 amino acids long. The V segment lost 4 bases and the J segment 2 bases; nucleotides outside the gene matches: 8. The germline gives CDR1 MGHRA, CDR2 YSYEKL. DNA for the CDR3: TGCGCCAGCAGCCCCCGCGGGGGAGGCGCCTACAATGAGCAGTTCTTC. Amino acid sequence: CASSPRGGGAYNEQFF.

V is TRBV6-1 and J is TRBJ2-7, with D hard to call. Trimming shortened V by 6 bases and J by 0 bases, and 9 bases separated the two germline ends. The CDR3 is made up of 13 amino acids. Germline-derived CDR1 and CDR2 are MNHNS and SASEGT. This CDR3 reads CASSRVTSYEQYF. The CDR3 DNA sequence: TGTGCCAGCAGCCGGGTGACCTCCTACGAGCAGTACTTC.

The J gene is TRBJ1-2, the V gene TRBV19; D is undetermined. With 4 bases removed from V and 4 bases from J, the gap between germline ends came to 13 bases. CDR3 length: 14 residues. Germline CDR1 reads LNHDA; CDR2 reads SQIVND (reference sequence). The CDR3 protein is CASSNPVQSYGYTF. The CDR3 bases are TGTGCCAGTAGTAACCCCGTACAGTCCTATGGCTACACCTTC.

V gene TRBV5-1 combines with J gene TRBJ2-7, with D possibly matching TRBD2 (5 bases). The germline gives CDR1 SGHRS, CDR2 YFSETQ. The CDR3 is 12 amino acids. V lost 4 bases and J 3 bases, leaving 8 bases between the germline ends. CDR3 sequence reads: CASSGEYYEQYF. The CDR3 DNA sequence: TGCGCCAGCAGCGGGGAGTACTACGAGCAGTACTTC.